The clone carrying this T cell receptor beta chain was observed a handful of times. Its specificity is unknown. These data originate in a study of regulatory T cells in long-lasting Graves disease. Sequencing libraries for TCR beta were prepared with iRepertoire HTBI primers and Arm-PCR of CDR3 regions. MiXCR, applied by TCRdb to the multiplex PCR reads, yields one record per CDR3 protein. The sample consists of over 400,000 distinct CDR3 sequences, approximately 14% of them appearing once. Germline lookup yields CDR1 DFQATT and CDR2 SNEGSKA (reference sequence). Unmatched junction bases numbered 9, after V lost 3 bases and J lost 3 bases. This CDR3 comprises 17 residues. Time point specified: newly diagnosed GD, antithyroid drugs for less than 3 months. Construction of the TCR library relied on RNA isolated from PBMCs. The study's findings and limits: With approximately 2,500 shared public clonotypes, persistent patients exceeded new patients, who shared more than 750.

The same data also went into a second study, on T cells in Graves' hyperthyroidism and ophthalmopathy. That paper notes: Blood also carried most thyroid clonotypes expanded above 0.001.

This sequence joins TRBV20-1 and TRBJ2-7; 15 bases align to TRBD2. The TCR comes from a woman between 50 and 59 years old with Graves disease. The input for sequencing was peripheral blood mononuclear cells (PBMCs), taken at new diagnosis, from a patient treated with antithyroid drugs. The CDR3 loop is CSASGTSGRSGIYEQYF. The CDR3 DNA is TGCAGTGCTAGCGGGACTAGCGGGAGGTCTGGGATCTACGAGCAGTACTTC.